The 26 T cell receptor beta chains in this list originate from one sample, sequenced in a study of human T cells and chemical hapten exposure. TCRdb called the RACE reads again in MiXCR, with one record for every CDR3 protein. The sample yields about 350,000 distinct CDR3 sequences, around 5.5% seen once. Time point defined: pre-sensitization, week 0. Treatment defined: therapeutic diphenylcyclopropenone sensitization with weekly scalp DPC. This specimen was whole blood, taken in connection with sensitization to the hapten diphenylcyclopropenone (DPC). These TCRs come from a woman aged 18 to 35 with alopecia areata. Some clones in this sample may be carry-over from other donors' samples.

The table lists this clonotype with many counts. The chain is built from TRBV5-5 and TRBJ2-3; weak D call: TRBD1 (5 bases). The germline CDR1 and CDR2 sequences are SGHKS and YYEKEE (reference sequence). V was pared by 0 bases and J by 5 bases, with 10 bases between. CDR3 length: 14 residues. CDR3 protein: CASSLAWGLDTQYF. CDR3 nucleotides: TGTGCCAGCAGCTTGGCCTGGGGCTTAGATACGCAGTATTTT.

V gene TRBV19 combines with J gene TRBJ1-5, with 7 positions matching TRBD1. Germline values: CDR1 LNHDA, CDR2 SQIVND (reference sequence). With 1 base clipped from V and 7 bases from J, the junction kept 7 bases outside the gene matches. CDR3 size: 15 residues. The CDR3 sequence: CASSIVQGGVQPQHF. CDR3 DNA: TGTGCCAGTAGTATAGTGCAGGGGGGGGTACAGCCCCAGCATTTT.

This clonotype was recorded a few times. J is TRBJ2-3 and V is TRBV5-1; D is possibly TRBD1 (6 bases). The CDR3 length is 14 residues. CDR1 and CDR2 from the germline V gene are SGHRS and YFSETQ. V was clipped by 2 bases and J by 2 bases, with 9 bases between them. CDR3 nucleotides: TGCGCCAGCAGCTTTGGACAGTACACAGATACGCAGTATTTT. This translates into CASSFGQYTDTQYF. Complete variable domain (other parts from reference TRBV5-1 and TRBJ2-3): KAGVTQTPRYLIKTRGQQVTLSCSPISGHRSVSWYQQTPGQGLQFLFEYFSETQRNKGNFPGRFSGRQFSNSRSEMNVSTLELGDSALYLCASSFGQYTDTQYFGPGTRLTVL.

This clonotype was seen ten or more times. The genes are TRBV7-9 and TRBJ2-3, with 8 bases identical to TRBD2. CDR1 and CDR2 from the germline V gene are SEHNR and FQNEAQ (reference sequence). The CDR3 covers 17 residues. J was trimmed by 0 bases and V by 3 bases; bases with no gene match: 8. CDR3 region: CASSFGTRASSTDTQYF. Written as DNA, the CDR3 is TGTGCCAGCAGCTTCGGGACTAGAGCGTCTAGCACAGATACGCAGTATTTT.

The chain uses TRBV20-1 and TRBJ2-7; a possible D gene is TRBD2 (5 bases). Trimming shortened V by 0 bases and J by 5 bases, and 17 bases separated the two germline ends. This CDR3 is built from 15 residues. The germline CDR1 and CDR2 sequences are DFQATT and SNEGSKA (reference sequence). This CDR3 reads CSARDVDSQIHEQYF. In nucleotides, the CDR3 is TGCAGTGCTAGAGACGTGGACTCCCAGATCCACGAGCAGTACTTC.

This clonotype showed up many times. V gene TRBV11-2 combines with J gene TRBJ2-6; no clear D. This CDR3 is built from 14 residues. V lost 2 bases, J lost 2 bases, and 4 bases lay in between. Germline V gives CDR1 SGHAT, CDR2 FQNNGV. The CDR3 sequence: CASSLQTGANVLTF. The CDR3 DNA is TGTGCCAGCAGCTTACAGACTGGGGCCAACGTCCTGACTTTC.

The J gene is TRBJ2-4, the V gene TRBV7-2; 7 bases map to TRBD1. The CDR3 sequence is 16 residues long. The V gene end was trimmed by 5 bases and the J gene end by 9 bases; junction bases not matched to a gene: 16. Germline-derived CDR1 and CDR2 are SGHTA and FQGNSA. CDR3 residues: CASSLRLGRGSGIQYF. The CDR3 DNA follows: TGTGCCAGCAGCCTACGCCTTGGCAGGGGGTCTGGCATTCAGTACTTC. Supplemented by reference TRBV7-2 and TRBJ2-4, the full variable domain reads GAGVSQSPSNKVTEKGKDVELRCDPISGHTALYWYRQSLGQGLEFLIYFQGNSAPDKSGLPSDRFSAERTGGSVSTLTIQRTQQEDSAVYLCASSLRLGRGSGIQYFGAGTRLSVL.

This clonotype was detected many times. This chain links TRBV6-5 with TRBJ1-2; D is possibly TRBD1 (6 bases). CDR1 and CDR2 (germline): MNHEY, SVGAGI. The germline V and J ends were trimmed by 6 bases and 2 bases, with 10 bases remaining between them. The CDR3 has 13 residues. The CDR3 spells CASSRTENYGYTF. CDR3 sequence (DNA): TGTGCCAGCAGCCGGACAGAGAACTATGGCTACACCTTC.

This clonotype came up many times. The chain combines TRBV18 with TRBJ2-7; TRBD1 matches at 11 bases. The CDR3 is 16 amino acids. Unmatched junction bases numbered 7, after V lost 1 base and J lost 5 bases. The germline V gene encodes CDR1 KGHSH and CDR2 LQKENI. The CDR3 DNA reads as TGTGCCAGCTCACCACAAGGGACAGGGGGTGCCGACGAGCAGTACTTC. Its protein is CASSPQGTGGADEQYF.

This clonotype showed up many times. The chain employs TRBV12-3 or TRBV12-4 and TRBJ2-3; TRBD2 matches at 14 bases. This CDR3 is 14 amino acids long. V shed 8 bases and J 5 bases; nucleotides not matched to a gene: 3. The DNA for the CDR3 is TGTGCCAGCCGACTAGCGGGGGGGATAGATACGCAGTATTTT. Translating gives CASRLAGGIDTQYF.

V gene TRBV5-5 combines with J gene TRBJ2-7, with unresolved D. V lost 3 bases, J lost 7 bases, and 11 bases lay in between. The V gene's germline CDR1 is SGHKS and CDR2 YYEKEE (reference sequence). CDR3 length equals 12 residues. The DNA of the CDR3 is TGTGCCAGCAGCTACGTCATGGTAGAGCAGTACTTC. Translated: CASSYVMVEQYF.

This clonotype has only a few counts. The chain is built from TRBV5-5 and TRBJ1-2, with D tentatively TRBD1 (5 bases). Germline-derived CDR1 and CDR2 are SGHKS and YYEKEE (reference sequence). CDR3 length equals 14 residues. The ends were cut back, 4 bases at V and 2 bases at J, with 12 bases in the middle. CDR3 DNA sequence: TGTGCCAGCAGCAAACTTTCAGGGAACTATGGCTACACCTTC. Amino acid sequence: CASSKLSGNYGYTF.

The table lists this clonotype with a few counts. The genes are TRBV18 and TRBJ1-1; D unresolved. Looked up from germline, CDR1 is KGHSH and CDR2 is LQKENI. V lost 0 bases, J lost 3 bases, and 14 bases lay in between. The CDR3 extends over 16 amino acids. CDR3 nucleotide sequence: TGTGCCAGCTCACCACCGTCAGCATCGGGTCACACTGAAGCTTTCTTT. Translation gives CASSPPSASGHTEAFF.

A few counts support this clonotype. This chain joins TRBV27 and TRBJ1-6; no firm D call. This CDR3 has 12 amino acids. The V gene's germline CDR1 is MNHEY and CDR2 SMNVEV (reference sequence). The V gene lost 3 bases and the J gene lost 11 bases, with 8 bases spanning the gap. In DNA form, the CDR3 reads TGTGCCAGCAGTTTTTCAGCCCCACCCCTCCACTTT. It translates to CASSFSAPPLHF.

This clonotype was detected a few times. The rearrangement joins TRBV27 to TRBJ1-5; TRBD1 is a possible D gene (6 bases). Germline V gene data show CDR1 as MNHEY and CDR2 as SMNVEV (reference sequence). V lost 3 bases, J lost 3 bases, and 9 bases lay in between. This CDR3 is 14 amino acids long. CDR3 protein: CASSLGADNQPQHF. CDR3 nucleotides: TGTGCCAGCAGTTTGGGGGCAGACAATCAGCCCCAGCATTTT.

Many counts were recorded for this clonotype. J is TRBJ2-4 and V is TRBV27, with D perhaps TRBD1 (7 bases). Germline values: CDR1 MNHEY, CDR2 SMNVEV (reference sequence). The V end lost 4 bases, the J end lost 8 bases, and 21 bases lay between the germline ends. The CDR3 contains 16 residues. CDR3 sequence reads: CASSSSRQGRRDIQYF. For the CDR3, the DNA is TGTGCCAGCAGTTCCTCCAGACAGGGCCGGAGGGACATTCAGTACTTC.

The table lists this clonotype with a few counts. CDR3 coding DNA: TGTGCCAGCAGTGACGGGACACCATACAATGAGCAGTTCTTC. Residues: CASSDGTPYNEQFF. V and J are TRBV7-2 and TRBJ2-1; TRBD1 is a possible D gene (6 bases). This CDR3 spans 14 amino acids. The V end was cut by 6 bases, the J end by 4 bases, with 13 bases between. Germline V gene data show CDR1 as SGHTA and CDR2 as FQGNSA.

The sample holds many counts of this clonotype. V gene TRBV20-1 combines with J gene TRBJ2-1; D is uncertain. The CDR3 is made up of 16 amino acids. V lost 0 bases to trimming and J lost 4 bases, with 16 bases between them. The V gene's germline CDR1 is DFQATT and CDR2 SNEGSKA (reference sequence). The CDR3 region has the DNA TGCAGTGCTAGAGATAGACGAAAGGGCAGATACAATGAGCAGTTCTTC. This encodes CSARDRRKGRYNEQFF.

V is TRBV2 and J is TRBJ1-1; 7 bases fit TRBD1. The CDR3 is 14 amino acids. The ends lost 4 bases at V and 2 bases at J; junction bases unmatched: 4. Germline CDR1 reads SNHLY; CDR2 reads FYNNEI. The CDR3 coding sequence is TGTGCCAGCAGTGGTAGACAGGGTAACACTGAAGCTTTCTTT. This sequence encodes CASSGRQGNTEAFF.

V usage is TRBV12-3 or TRBV12-4 and J usage is TRBJ1-2; 11 nucleotides align to TRBD1. Losses at the gene ends were 3 bases for V and 4 bases for J; bases not matched to a gene: 4. This CDR3 contains 15 residues. The CDR3, as DNA: TGTGCCAGCAGTTTTGGGACAGGGGGAACCTATGGCTACACCTTC. Residues: CASSFGTGGTYGYTF.

The V call is TRBV20-1, the J call TRBJ2-7; no clear D gene. Trimming shortened V by 6 bases and J by 0 bases, and 12 bases separated the two germline ends. In germline, CDR1 is DFQATT, CDR2 SNEGSKA (reference sequence). CDR3 length equals 13 residues. CDR3 sequence (DNA): TGCAGTGCCGAGGCAATGAGCTCCTACGAGCAGTACTTC. Translating it yields CSAEAMSSYEQYF.

This clonotype came up a few times. The CDR3 DNA follows: TGTGCCAGCAGTACGGCAGAGTTCTCTGGGGCCAACGTCCTGACTTTC. Protein sequence: CASSTAEFSGANVLTF. The chain employs TRBV28 and TRBJ2-6; D uncertain. The CDR3 consists of 16 residues. Trimming removed 5 bases at V and 0 bases at J, with 11 bases between. The V gene's germline CDR1 is MDHEN and CDR2 SYDVKM.

J is TRBJ2-7 and V is TRBV7-2, with 11 bases aligning to TRBD2. The CDR3 has 19 amino acids. Losses at the gene ends were 5 bases for V and 1 base for J; bases not matched to a gene: 16. Germline V lookup: CDR1 SGHTA, CDR2 FQGNSA. CDR3 DNA: TGTGCCAGCAGCCCGTACCTGGGACTAGCGGACACCTTGTCCTACGAGCAGTACTTC. This translates into CASSPYLGLADTLSYEQYF. The complete variable domain, with remaining parts taken from reference TRBV7-2 and TRBJ2-7, reads GAGVSQSPSNKVTEKGKDVELRCDPISGHTALYWYRQSLGQGLEFLIYFQGNSAPDKSGLPSDRFSAERTGGSVSTLTIQRTQQEDSAVYLCASSPYLGLADTLSYEQYFGPGTRLTVT.

This clonotype was found a few times. The V gene is TRBV6-1, the J gene TRBJ1-6; D gene ambiguous. CDR3 length: 13 residues. CDR1 MNHNS and CDR2 SASEGT come from the germline V gene. CDR3 amino acids: CAADRSYNSPLHF. CDR3 in DNA: TGTGCTGCCGATCGTTCCTATAATTCACCCCTCCACTTT.

This clonotype has only a few counts. The genes are TRBV12-3 or TRBV12-4 and TRBJ2-3; D is undetermined. V was shortened by 3 bases and J by 4 bases, with 14 bases between the two germline ends. The CDR3 extends over 15 amino acids. This CDR3 is CASSFGPRLADTQYF. As DNA, the CDR3 is TGTGCCAGCAGTTTCGGACCGAGGCTCGCAGATACGCAGTATTTT.

This chain connects TRBV12-3 or TRBV12-4 to TRBJ1-3; unclear D gene. Trimming left V 7 bases short and J 0 bases short, with 7 bases between. The CDR3 covers 13 residues. The CDR3 DNA reads as TGTGCCAGCACGCGAGGCTCTGGAAACACCATATATTTT. It translates to CASTRGSGNTIYF.